The 12 T cell receptor beta chains below were found in one sample sequenced in a study of cytomegalovirus exposure and HLA in healthy donors. Vbeta (60) and Jbeta (13) primers were used in the PCR. The table came from immunoSEQ multiplex PCR; TCRdb's copy has only in-frame clones and leaves some out. Of about 140,000 clones in the sample, around four fifths are singletons; the top ten hold roughly 1.4%. Sequenced sample: PBMCs. The origin of the receptors is a man younger than 45 in good health and CMV-seropositive.

The chain carries TRBV6-6 and TRBJ2-1; TRBD2 matches 7 bases. V gave up 2 bases and J gave up 0 bases; unmatched junction bases: 1. Germline CDR1 is MNHNY and CDR2 is SVGAGI (reference sequence). The CDR3 spans 15 residues. Here the CDR3 DNA reads TGTGCCAGCAGTTACGGCGGGAGCTCCTACAATGAGCAGTTCTTC. This gives the protein CASSYGGSSYNEQFF.

The chain links TRBV14 to TRBJ1-4; TRBD1 matches 7 bases. The length of the CDR3 is 13 residues. The junction had 7 bases not matched to a gene; V was cut back by 7 bases and J by 8 bases. The germline CDR1 and CDR2 sequences are SGHDN and FVKESK. The CDR3, as DNA: TGTGCCAGCACCAGGGGGGTAGGGGAAAAACTGTTTTTT. Protein: CASTRGVGEKLFF.

This sequence joins TRBV19 and TRBJ2-1; TRBD2 aligns across 7 bases. Germline CDR1 and CDR2: LNHDA and SQIVND (reference sequence). The J segment lost 7 bases and the V segment lost 8 bases, leaving 8 bases of the junction unmatched. This CDR3 spans 13 amino acids. The CDR3 bases are TGTGCCAGTTCGGGGGGAAGACGGAATGAGCAGTTCTTC. Amino acid sequence: CASSGGRRNEQFF.

The V gene is TRBV18, the J gene TRBJ1-1; D perhaps matches TRBD1 (5 bases). CDR1 KGHSH and CDR2 LQKENI come from the germline V gene. The ends were cut back, 6 bases at V and 0 bases at J, with 8 bases in the middle. The CDR3 consists of 13 residues. The CDR3 sequence is CASSEGVNTEAFF. The CDR3 DNA follows: TGTGCCAGCTCCGAAGGGGTGAACACTGAAGCTTTCTTT.

The rearrangement joins TRBV7-6 to TRBJ1-5; 9 bases map to TRBD1. Germline assignment: CDR1 SGHVS and CDR2 FNYEAQ. Trimming removed 3 bases from V and 5 bases from J; junction bases left unmatched: 5. The CDR3 runs to 15 residues. The CDR3 loop is CASSLETGGDQPQHF. CDR3 coding DNA: TGTGCCAGCAGCTTGGAGACAGGGGGGGATCAGCCCCAGCATTTT.

The chain links TRBV4-1 to TRBJ2-1, with TRBD2 matching 7 bases. The CDR3 runs 15 residues. V shed 3 bases, J shed 4 bases, and the junction held 6 bases outside the gene matches. The germline CDR1 and CDR2 sequences are MGHRA and YSYEKL. Written as DNA, the CDR3 is TGCGCCAGCAGCCAGCCGGGACTACGTTACAATGAGCAGTTCTTC. Amino acid sequence: CASSQPGLRYNEQFF.

This rearrangement joins TRBV7-9 to TRBJ2-1; D perhaps matches TRBD2 (7 bases). V was shortened by 5 bases and J by 6 bases, with 17 bases between the two germline ends. Germline lookup yields CDR1 SEHNR and CDR2 FQNEAQ (reference sequence). The length of the CDR3 is 15 residues. The CDR3: CASSIGGVEANEQFF. CDR3 nucleotides: TGTGCCAGCAGCATAGGGGGGGTTGAGGCCAATGAGCAGTTCTTC.

The rearrangement uses TRBV30 and TRBJ2-1; TRBD2 aligns across 9 bases. The J segment lost 6 bases and the V segment lost 4 bases, leaving 4 bases of the junction unmatched. The CDR3 consists of 13 residues. Germline V gene data show CDR1 as GTSNPN and CDR2 as SVGIG (reference sequence). The CDR3 here is CAWTSGAPNEQFF. The CDR3 nucleotides are TGTGCCTGGACTAGCGGGGCACCCAATGAGCAGTTCTTC.

CDR3: CASSMTSGGGSEQFF. The CDR3, as DNA: TGTGCCAGTAGTATGACTAGCGGGGGAGGGAGTGAGCAGTTCTTC. This chain joins TRBV19 and TRBJ2-1; 12 positions agree with TRBD2. V lost 3 bases to trimming and J lost 9 bases; unmatched junction nucleotides: 6. The CDR3 is 15 residues long. The germline CDR1 and CDR2 sequences are LNHDA and SQIVND (reference sequence).

The chain has TRBV7-2 and TRBJ1-5; a possible D gene is TRBD1 (5 bases). From germline, CDR1 is SGHTA and CDR2 FQGNSA. The CDR3 is 16 amino acids. V gave up 1 base and J gave up 2 bases, with 12 bases separating them. In DNA, the CDR3 is TGTGCCAGCAGCTTAGGAGGAGGGGTTGGCAATCAGCCCCAGCATTTT. Protein product: CASSLGGGVGNQPQHF.

DNA of the CDR3: TGTGCCAGTCACTACAGGGGGGACGCTGAAGCTTTCTTT. Encoded protein: CASHYRGDAEAFF. J is TRBJ1-1 and V is TRBV2; 8 bases line up with TRBD1. The CDR3 sequence is 13 residues long. Germline-derived CDR1 and CDR2 are SNHLY and FYNNEI. Losses at the gene ends were 9 bases for V and 6 bases for J; bases not matched to a gene: 9.

The count of this clone is one. This chain links TRBV7-9 with TRBJ2-7; 12 bases fit TRBD2. Germline trimming cut 5 bases from V and 6 bases from J; bases unmatched to any gene: 8. CDR1 is SEHNR and CDR2 is FQNEAQ in the germline V gene (reference sequence). This CDR3 contains 15 residues. For the CDR3, the DNA is TGTGCCAGCAGCGAAGGCCAACTAGCGGGAGGCGAGCAGTACTTC. It encodes CASSEGQLAGGEQYF.